The 24 T cell receptor beta chains presented below share a single source sample, sequenced in a study of CD8 T cells in Susac syndrome. RNA amounts of about 0.5 to 1 ug underwent reverse transcription with random hexamers. TCRdb re-derived calls from the immunoSEQ multiplex PCR reads in MiXCR, one entry per CDR3 protein. The sample holds 95,000 to 150,000 distinct CDR3 sequences; roughly 95% are singletons and the top ten take roughly 0.14%. The sequenced material came from CD4+ T cells from PBMCs. The origin of the receptors is a human donor with Susac syndrome.

The chain is built from TRBV29-1 and TRBJ1-1; unclear D gene. Germline V gene sequence: CDR1 SQVTM, CDR2 ANQGSEA. The CDR3 is 15 residues long. V was cut by 4 bases and J by 1 base, with 16 bases left in between. The CDR3 region has the DNA TGCAGCGTTGTTAGCCTCCTAAATCCGAACACTGAAGCTTTCTTT. It translates to CSVVSLLNPNTEAFF.

This chain connects TRBV29-1 to TRBJ2-5; 8 bases are a match to TRBD2. CDR1 and CDR2 (germline): SQVTM, ANQGSEA. V gave up 3 bases and J gave up 7 bases; unmatched junction bases: 10. The CDR3 runs 14 residues. CDR3 DNA sequence: TGCAGCGTTGATATCGGGGGGGGCCCCGCGACCCAGTACTTC. Protein: CSVDIGGGPATQYF.

V and J are TRBV7-3 and TRBJ2-2, with a weak D call TRBD2 (5 bases). V lost 4 bases to trimming and J lost 1 base, with 13 bases between them. Germline V gives CDR1 SGHTA, CDR2 FQGTGA. CDR3 length: 16 amino acids. The CDR3 sequence: CASSSHQRLNTGELFF. The CDR3 nucleotides are TGTGCCAGCAGCTCCCACCAGCGGTTGAACACCGGGGAGCTGTTTTTT.

This sequence joins TRBV30 and TRBJ1-3, with a possible D match to TRBD1 (5 bases). Germline CDR1 is GTSNPN and CDR2 is SVGIG (reference sequence). This CDR3 spans 15 amino acids. V gave up 4 bases and J gave up 0 bases, with 13 bases separating them. CDR3 nucleotides: TGTGCCTGGACGCCGGGACGGACCTCTGGAAACACCATATATTTT. This translates into CAWTPGRTSGNTIYF.

This chain links TRBV20-1 with TRBJ2-3; TRBD2 agrees at 13 bases. CDR1 is DFQATT and CDR2 is SNEGSKA in the germline V gene (reference sequence). There are 14 residues in the CDR3. V lost 5 bases, J lost 6 bases, and 5 bases stayed unmatched. In DNA form, the CDR3 reads TGCAGTGCTGATGGGACTAGCGGGACCGATACGCAGTATTTT. Its protein product is CSADGTSGTDTQYF.

J is TRBJ2-7 and V is TRBV20-1, with D perhaps matching TRBD2 (5 bases). The CDR3 totals 11 residues. V was shortened by 2 bases and J by 6 bases, with 8 bases between the two germline ends. CDR1 and CDR2 (germline): DFQATT, SNEGSKA (reference sequence). This chain's CDR3 is CSARPLVEQYF. CDR3 nucleotide sequence: TGCAGTGCTAGACCACTAGTCGAGCAGTACTTC.

This chain links TRBV11-2 with TRBJ2-3; 10 positions match TRBD2. V was clipped by 6 bases and J by 2 bases; unmatched bases: 14. The CDR3 is made up of 18 amino acids. Germline V lookup: CDR1 SGHAT, CDR2 FQNNGV. The CDR3 sequence is CASRLSAGSGRITDTQYF. DNA of the CDR3: TGTGCCAGCAGACTTAGCGCTGGTAGCGGGAGGATCACAGATACGCAGTATTTT.

This clonotype was detected once. The genes are TRBV20-1 and TRBJ2-1; D is uncertain. The CDR3 is 15 residues long. CDR1 and CDR2 from the germline V gene are DFQATT and SNEGSKA (reference sequence). Deletions cut 3 bases from V and 9 bases from J, with 21 bases between. The CDR3 DNA reads as TGCAGTGCTAGTCACTTCCAGAGGCCCTCCACTGAGCAGTTCTTC. It encodes CSASHFQRPSTEQFF.

The chain has TRBV12-3 or TRBV12-4 and TRBJ2-3; tentative D call: TRBD2 (5 bases). The length of the CDR3 is 14 residues. The V end lost 0 bases, the J end lost 8 bases, and 12 bases lay between the germline ends. The CDR3 DNA is TGTGCCAGCAGTTTAGCATTAAGGAGGAGTACGCAGTATTTT. This translates into CASSLALRRSTQYF.

The chain carries TRBV30 and TRBJ1-1, with D possibly matching TRBD1 (5 bases). Per the germline V gene, CDR1 is GTSNPN and CDR2 is SVGIG (reference sequence). The ends were cut back, 0 bases at V and 0 bases at J, with 11 bases in the middle. The CDR3 is 15 amino acids. Here the CDR3 reads CAWSVRKGMNTEAFF. The CDR3 DNA reads as TGTGCCTGGAGTGTACGTAAGGGGATGAACACTGAAGCTTTCTTT. Looking up the rest from reference TRBV30 and TRBJ1-1 gives the full variable domain: SQTIHQWPATLVQPVGSPLSLECTVEGTSNPNLYWYRQAAGRGLQLLFYSVGIGQISSEVPQNLSASRPQDRQFILSSKKLLLSDSGFYLCAWSVRKGMNTEAFFGQGTRLTVV.

The chain employs TRBV20-1 and TRBJ1-1; D gene uncertain. This CDR3 is built from 11 residues. CDR1 and CDR2 (germline): DFQATT, SNEGSKA (reference sequence). V was clipped by 5 bases and J by 4 bases, with 8 bases between them. CDR3 loop: CSAGSVTEAFF. The CDR3 bases are TGCAGTGCTGGGTCGGTCACTGAAGCTTTCTTT.

The sample holds one count of this clonotype. The chain recombines TRBV4-2 with TRBJ2-5; no firm D call. Trimming stripped 1 base from V and 4 bases from J, with 13 bases between. The CDR3 loop spans 15 amino acids. Germline V lookup: CDR1 LGHNA, CDR2 YNFKEQ. CDR3 DNA sequence: TGTGCCAGCAGCCAAGTCTTATCTGACCGAGAGACCCAGTACTTC. It yields the protein CASSQVLSDRETQYF.

V is TRBV7-9 and J is TRBJ2-1; 10 bases fit TRBD2. The junction had 3 bases not matched to a gene; V was cut back by 1 base and J by 6 bases. Germline CDR1 reads SEHNR; CDR2 reads FQNEAQ (reference sequence). This CDR3 has 15 residues. CDR3 protein: CASSLDQREGNEQFF. The CDR3 bases are TGTGCCAGCAGCTTAGATCAGCGGGAGGGCAATGAGCAGTTCTTC.

J is TRBJ1-2 and V is TRBV10-3, with D perhaps TRBD1 (6 bases). Germline CDR1 is ENHRY and CDR2 is SYGVKD. This CDR3 is built from 13 residues. Deletions cut 3 bases from V and 7 bases from J, with 12 bases between. The chain's CDR3 is CAISDSRGGGYTF. DNA of the CDR3: TGTGCCATCAGTGATTCCAGGGGAGGTGGCTACACCTTC.

The V call is TRBV5-8, the J call TRBJ1-2; D unclear. Germline CDR1 and CDR2: SGHTS and YDEGEE. Trimming left V 0 bases short and J 3 bases short, with 6 bases between. This CDR3 has 13 amino acids. The CDR3 reads CASSLDGYYGYTF. CDR3 DNA sequence: TGTGCCAGCAGCTTGGACGGATACTATGGCTACACCTTC.

The chain links TRBV5-1 to TRBJ2-1, with 10 positions matching TRBD1. The CDR3 spans 16 residues. Germline loops: CDR1 SGHRS, CDR2 YFSETQ. Trimming at V came to 3 bases and at J to 4 bases, leaving 7 bases not matched to a gene. This CDR3 is CASSWGTGAVYNEQFF. The CDR3, as DNA: TGCGCCAGCAGCTGGGGGACAGGGGCTGTGTACAATGAGCAGTTCTTC.

This clonotype was counted a single time. The V call is TRBV19, the J call TRBJ2-5; D gene unclear. CDR3 length: 14 amino acids. V was clipped by 6 bases and J by 4 bases, with 15 bases between them. Germline V gene lookup returns CDR1 LNHDA and CDR2 SQIVND (reference sequence). The DNA for the CDR3 is TGTGCCAGTAGAAATGGCGGCGCCGGAGAGACCCAGTACTTC. The encoded protein is CASRNGGAGETQYF.

The chain recombines TRBV14 with TRBJ2-1; D is uncertain. V was clipped by 4 bases and J by 0 bases, with 10 bases between them. Germline CDR1 is SGHDN and CDR2 is FVKESK. The CDR3 covers 15 residues. The chain's CDR3 is CASSLLVSSYNEQFF. Here the CDR3 DNA reads TGTGCCAGCAGCCTCCTAGTCAGCTCCTACAATGAGCAGTTCTTC.

The V and J genes are TRBV6-2 or TRBV6-3 and TRBJ2-2; 9 positions match TRBD1. This CDR3 contains 18 residues. J was trimmed by 5 bases and V by 6 bases; bases with no gene match: 16. From germline, CDR1 is MNHEY and CDR2 SVGEGT. The CDR3 nucleotides are TGTGCCAGCAGCAACCCTCCGGGGGACAGGGCCCCAACCGGGGAGCTGTTTTTT. Translation: CASSNPPGDRAPTGELFF.

The chain has TRBV20-1 and TRBJ1-5; D gene uncertain. CDR3 length: 16 residues. The germline gives CDR1 DFQATT, CDR2 SNEGSKA (reference sequence). With 3 bases removed from V and 0 bases from J, the gap between germline ends came to 15 bases. As DNA, the CDR3 is TGCAGTGCTAGCGGTGGGAACCTTTATAGCAATCAGCCCCAGCATTTT. As protein: CSASGGNLYSNQPQHF.

J is TRBJ2-5 and V is TRBV29-1; no clear D gene. V was trimmed by 4 bases and J by 2 bases, leaving 11 bases between them. The CDR3 length is 13 residues. Germline V CDR1 and CDR2: SQVTM, ANQGSEA. Here the CDR3 DNA reads TGCAGCGTTGTGCCCGGCCGACAAGAGACCCAGTACTTC. Translated, it gives CSVVPGRQETQYF.

This chain joins TRBV11-2 and TRBJ2-2; D unclear. The CDR3 totals 13 residues. The V end was cut by 8 bases, the J end by 6 bases, with 13 bases between. Germline V gene sequence: CDR1 SGHAT, CDR2 FQNNGV. CDR3 in amino acids: CASRTERSGELFF. CDR3 nucleotide sequence: TGTGCCAGCCGGACCGAGAGATCCGGGGAGCTGTTTTTT.

V gene TRBV7-9 combines with J gene TRBJ1-1; 10 bases map to TRBD1. V lost 4 bases to trimming and J lost 3 bases; unmatched junction nucleotides: 2. The germline CDR1 and CDR2 sequences are SEHNR and FQNEAQ (reference sequence). This CDR3 region has 14 residues. CDR3 in DNA: TGTGCCAGCAGCTCCGGACAGGGGGACACTGAAGCTTTCTTT. It codes for CASSSGQGDTEAFF. Full variable domain (missing parts from reference TRBV7-9 and TRBJ1-1): DTGVSQNPRHKITKRGQNVTFRCDPISEHNRLYWYRQTLGQGPEFLTYFQNEAQLEKSRLLSDRFSAERPKGSFSTLEIQRTEQGDSAMYLCASSSGQGDTEAFFGQGTRLTVV.

The chain joins TRBV9 to TRBJ2-7, with 8 bases aligning to TRBD2. Germline CDR1 and CDR2: SGDLS and YYNGEE. The CDR3 spans 17 residues. V lost 2 bases to trimming and J lost 5 bases; unmatched junction nucleotides: 15. The CDR3 spells CASSVQPFGGDGDEQYF. The CDR3 DNA reads as TGTGCCAGCAGCGTCCAACCATTCGGGGGGGACGGCGACGAGCAGTACTTC.